This T cell receptor beta chain was identified in a study of T cells in tuberculosis. TCRdb's copy holds only in-frame clones and misses some; the assay was immunoSEQ multiplex PCR. This sample has around 60,000 clones, with about four fifths found just once. V lost 5 bases and J lost 8, with 12 bases in between. The germline gives CDR1 SNHLY, CDR2 FYNNEI. There are 13 residues in the CDR3. Thawed, overnight-rested PBMC were stained with GMM-loaded CD1B tetramer, viability dye and anti-CD3, then sorted. C32 glucose monomycolate from Rhodococcus equi was loaded onto the CD1B tetramers. The receptor's source is an adult woman with latent tuberculosis. Material for sequencing was CD1b-GMM tetramer-negative cells sorted from PBMCs. This chain links TRBV2 with TRBJ1-4, with D perhaps matching TRBD1 (6 bases). CDR3 loop: CASSPEGGEKLFF. CDR3 sequence (DNA): TGTGCCAGCAGTCCGGAGGGGGGGGAAAAACTGTTTTTT.